This T cell receptor beta chain was obtained from a study of blood T cell repertoires in COVID-19. Study summary: COVID-19 samples collected from the United States, Italy and Spain covered acute and convalescent phases. Sources were T cells, B-cell-depleted T cells, or PBMCs; the material itself was cDNA or gDNA.

In the authors' workflow: It was from reference gene primer amplification that nucleated cell counts were estimated. TCRdb's table, derived via immunoSEQ multiplex PCR, lists solely in-frame clones and lacks some. V and J calls plus clone size are reproduced from that table; the DNA served to infer D and trimming. The sample records roughly 100,000 clones, over 70% being singletons. V lost 3 bases and J lost 3, with 9 bases in between. The CDR3 is 14 residues long. Per germline, CDR1 MNHNS and CDR2 SASEGT. Source material: peripheral blood. V and J are TRBV6-1 and TRBJ1-5, with D perhaps matching TRBD1 (5 bases). The clonotype was recovered from a man between 60 and 75 years old with acute or convalescent COVID-19. The CDR3 DNA reads as TGTGCCAGCAGTGACAGACAGACCAATCAGCCCCAGCATTTT. It translates to CASSDRQTNQPQHF.